This T cell receptor (beta chain) comes out of a study of blood T cells in healthy people across ages. Findings and caveats of the study: Age brought a roughly linear fall in TCR beta diversity measured per million T cells.

Notes on this clonotype: Its target is unknown.

This CDR3 is 15 amino acids long. Germline V CDR1 and CDR2: SQVTM, ANQGSEA. Trimming left V 5 bases short and J 4 bases short, with 18 bases between. Sample-barcoded 5' priming and a J-beta primer mix drove a second PCR of about 6 to 12 cycles. MiXCR was run by TCRdb on the 5' RACE reads, yielding one entry per CDR3 protein. The sample includes approximately 690,000 distinct CDR3 sequences, 58% seen only once; the top ten take 30% to 45%. The V call is TRBV29-1, the J call TRBJ2-1, with D perhaps given as TRBD1 or TRBD2 (5 bases each). Input material: blood. This receptor was taken from a man in his 60s in good health. CDR3 in amino acids: CSVSGAREKYNEQFF. The CDR3 bases are TGCAGCGTTTCCGGGGCTAGGGAAAAGTACAATGAGCAGTTCTTC.